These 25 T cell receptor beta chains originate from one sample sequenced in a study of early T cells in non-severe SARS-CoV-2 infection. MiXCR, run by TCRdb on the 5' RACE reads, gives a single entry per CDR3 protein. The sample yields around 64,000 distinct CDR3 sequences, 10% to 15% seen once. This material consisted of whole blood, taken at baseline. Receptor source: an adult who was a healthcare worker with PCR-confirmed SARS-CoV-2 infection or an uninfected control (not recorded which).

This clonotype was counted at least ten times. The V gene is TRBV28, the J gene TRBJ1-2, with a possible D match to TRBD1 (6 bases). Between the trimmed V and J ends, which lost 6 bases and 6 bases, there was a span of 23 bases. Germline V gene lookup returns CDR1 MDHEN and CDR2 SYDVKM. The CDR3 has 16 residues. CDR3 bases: TGTGCCAGCAGCCCTCATCTTGGCGGGGGGCGCGATGGCTACACCTTC. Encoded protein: CASSPHLGGGRDGYTF.

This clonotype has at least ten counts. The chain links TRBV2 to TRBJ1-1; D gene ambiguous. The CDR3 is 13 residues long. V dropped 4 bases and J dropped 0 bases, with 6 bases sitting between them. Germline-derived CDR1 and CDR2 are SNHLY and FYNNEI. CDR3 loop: CASSGQLNTEAFF. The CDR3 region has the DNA TGTGCCAGCAGTGGGCAGCTGAACACTGAAGCTTTCTTT.

The CDR3 loop is CASSATGTDTIYF. DNA for the CDR3: TGTGCCAGCAGCGCTACAGGGACGGACACCATATATTTT. V gene TRBV7-9 combines with J gene TRBJ1-3; D might be TRBD1 (6 bases). Trimming stripped 5 bases from V and 8 bases from J, with 13 bases between. The CDR3 length is 13 residues. Germline CDR1 reads SEHNR; CDR2 reads FQNEAQ (reference sequence).

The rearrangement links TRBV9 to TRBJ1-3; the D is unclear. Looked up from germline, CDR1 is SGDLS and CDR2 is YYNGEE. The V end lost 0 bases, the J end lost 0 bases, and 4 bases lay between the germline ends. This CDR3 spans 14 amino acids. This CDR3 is CASSVDYSGNTIYF. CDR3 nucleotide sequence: TGTGCCAGCAGCGTAGATTACTCTGGAAACACCATATATTTT.

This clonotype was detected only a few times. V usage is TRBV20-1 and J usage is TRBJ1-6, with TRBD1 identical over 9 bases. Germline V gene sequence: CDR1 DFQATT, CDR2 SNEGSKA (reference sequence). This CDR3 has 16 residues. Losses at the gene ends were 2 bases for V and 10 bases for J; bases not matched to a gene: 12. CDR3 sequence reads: CSARPTGGATKSPLHF. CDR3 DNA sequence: TGCAGTGCTAGACCCACAGGGGGCGCAACAAAATCACCCCTCCACTTT.

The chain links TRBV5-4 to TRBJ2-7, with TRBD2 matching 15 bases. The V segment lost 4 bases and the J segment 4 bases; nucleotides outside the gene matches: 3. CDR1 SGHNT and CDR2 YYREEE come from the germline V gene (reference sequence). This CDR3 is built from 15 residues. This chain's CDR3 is CASSHGTSGRYEQYF. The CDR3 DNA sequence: TGTGCCAGCAGCCACGGGACTAGCGGGAGGTACGAGCAGTACTTC.

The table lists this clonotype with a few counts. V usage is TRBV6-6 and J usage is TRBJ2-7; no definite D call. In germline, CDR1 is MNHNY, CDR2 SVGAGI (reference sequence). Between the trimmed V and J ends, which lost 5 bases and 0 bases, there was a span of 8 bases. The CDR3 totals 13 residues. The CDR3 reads CASSTTLSYEQYF. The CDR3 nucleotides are TGTGCCAGCAGTACCACCCTCTCCTACGAGCAGTACTTC.

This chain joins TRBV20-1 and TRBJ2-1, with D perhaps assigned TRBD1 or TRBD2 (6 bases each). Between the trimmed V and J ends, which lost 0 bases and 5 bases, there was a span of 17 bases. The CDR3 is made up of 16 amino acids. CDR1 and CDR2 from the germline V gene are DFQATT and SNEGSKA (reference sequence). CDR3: CSARDWGATDNNEQFF. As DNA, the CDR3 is TGCAGTGCTAGAGATTGGGGGGCGACCGATAACAATGAGCAGTTCTTC.

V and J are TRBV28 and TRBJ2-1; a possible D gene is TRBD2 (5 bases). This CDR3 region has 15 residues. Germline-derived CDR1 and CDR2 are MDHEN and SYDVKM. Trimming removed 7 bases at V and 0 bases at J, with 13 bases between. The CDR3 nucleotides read TGTGCCAGCACTCGAGGACTCAGCTCCTACAATGAGCAGTTCTTC. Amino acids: CASTRGLSSYNEQFF. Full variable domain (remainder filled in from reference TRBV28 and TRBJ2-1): DVKVTQSSRYLVKRTGEKVFLECVQDMDHENMFWYRQDPGLGLRLIYFSYDVKMKEKGDIPEGYSVSREKKERFSLILESASTNQTSMYLCASTRGLSSYNEQFFGPGTRLTVL.

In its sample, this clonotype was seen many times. CDR3 sequence: CSVEADSGMNNEQFF. The CDR3 bases are TGCAGCGTTGAAGCTGATAGCGGGATGAACAATGAGCAGTTCTTC. The V and J genes are TRBV29-1 and TRBJ2-1, with 8 nucleotides matching TRBD2. Trimming at V came to 1 base and at J to 5 bases, leaving 7 bases not matched to a gene. Germline CDR1 is SQVTM and CDR2 is ANQGSEA. This CDR3 comprises 15 residues.

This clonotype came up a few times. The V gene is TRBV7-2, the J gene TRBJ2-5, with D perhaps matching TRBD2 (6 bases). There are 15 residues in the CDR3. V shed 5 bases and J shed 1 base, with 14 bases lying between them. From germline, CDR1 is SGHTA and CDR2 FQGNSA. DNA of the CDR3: TGTGCCAGCAGCAAAGACGGGACTCCCCAAGAGACCCAGTACTTC. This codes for CASSKDGTPQETQYF.

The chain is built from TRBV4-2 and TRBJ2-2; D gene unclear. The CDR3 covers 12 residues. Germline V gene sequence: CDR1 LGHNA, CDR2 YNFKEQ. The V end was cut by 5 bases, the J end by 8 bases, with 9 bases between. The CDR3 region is CASSGQRGELFF. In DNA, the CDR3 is TGTGCCAGCAGCGGGCAGAGGGGGGAGCTGTTTTTT.

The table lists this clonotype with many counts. The CDR3 region is CSARGGADTQYF. For the CDR3, the DNA is TGCAGTGCTAGGGGGGGTGCGGATACGCAGTATTTT. The chain uses TRBV20-1 and TRBJ2-3; possibly TRBD2 for D (6 bases). This CDR3 spans 12 amino acids. CDR1 is DFQATT, CDR2 SNEGSKA, per germline (reference sequence). V was cut by 3 bases and J by 6 bases, with 10 bases left in between.

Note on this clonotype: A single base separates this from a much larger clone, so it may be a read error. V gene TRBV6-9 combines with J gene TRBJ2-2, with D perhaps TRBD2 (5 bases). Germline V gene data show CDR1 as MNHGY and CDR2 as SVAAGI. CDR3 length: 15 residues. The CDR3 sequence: CASSSPRENTGELLF. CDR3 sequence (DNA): TGTGCCAGCAGTTCACCCCGCGAGAACACCGGGGAGCTGCTTTTT.

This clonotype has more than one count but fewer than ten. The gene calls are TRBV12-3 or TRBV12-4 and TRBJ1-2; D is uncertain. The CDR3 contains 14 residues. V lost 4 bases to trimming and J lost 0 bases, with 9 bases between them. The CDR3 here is CASSYSAANYGYTF. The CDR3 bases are TGTGCCAGCAGTTATTCAGCCGCTAACTATGGCTACACCTTC.

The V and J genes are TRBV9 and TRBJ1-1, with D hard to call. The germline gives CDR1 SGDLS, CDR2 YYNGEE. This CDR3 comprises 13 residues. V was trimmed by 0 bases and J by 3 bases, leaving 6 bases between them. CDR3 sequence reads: CASSVGQYTEAFF. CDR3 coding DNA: TGTGCCAGCAGCGTAGGGCAGTACACTGAAGCTTTCTTT.

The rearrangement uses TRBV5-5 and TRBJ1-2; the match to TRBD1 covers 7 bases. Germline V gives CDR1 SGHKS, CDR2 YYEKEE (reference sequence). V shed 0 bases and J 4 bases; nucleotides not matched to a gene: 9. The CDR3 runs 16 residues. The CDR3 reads CASSLATTGTVYGYTF. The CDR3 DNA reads TGTGCCAGCAGCTTGGCCACGACCGGGACAGTCTATGGCTACACCTTC.

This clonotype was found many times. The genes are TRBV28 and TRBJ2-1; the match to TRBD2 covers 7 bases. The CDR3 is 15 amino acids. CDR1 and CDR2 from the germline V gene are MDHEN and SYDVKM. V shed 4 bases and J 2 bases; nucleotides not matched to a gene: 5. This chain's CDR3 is CASSSVAGAYNEQFF. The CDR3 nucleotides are TGTGCCAGCAGTTCTGTGGCGGGGGCCTACAATGAGCAGTTCTTC. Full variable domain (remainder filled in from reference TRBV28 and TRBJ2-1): DVKVTQSSRYLVKRTGEKVFLECVQDMDHENMFWYRQDPGLGLRLIYFSYDVKMKEKGDIPEGYSVSREKKERFSLILESASTNQTSMYLCASSSVAGAYNEQFFGPGTRLTVL.

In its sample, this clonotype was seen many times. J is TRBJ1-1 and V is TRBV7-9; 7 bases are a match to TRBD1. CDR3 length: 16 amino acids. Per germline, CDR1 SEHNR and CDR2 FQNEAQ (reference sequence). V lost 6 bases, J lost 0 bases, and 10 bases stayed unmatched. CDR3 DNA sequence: TGTGCCAGCAGGCTACCGACGGGACAGCTGAACACTGAAGCTTTCTTT. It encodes CASRLPTGQLNTEAFF.

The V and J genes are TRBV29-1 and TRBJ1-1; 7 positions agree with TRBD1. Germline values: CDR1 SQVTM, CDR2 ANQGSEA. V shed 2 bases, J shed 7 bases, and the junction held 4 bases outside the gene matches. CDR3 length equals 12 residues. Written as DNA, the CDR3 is TGCAGCGTTGAAAAGGGGGCGAATGAAGCTTTCTTT. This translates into CSVEKGANEAFF.

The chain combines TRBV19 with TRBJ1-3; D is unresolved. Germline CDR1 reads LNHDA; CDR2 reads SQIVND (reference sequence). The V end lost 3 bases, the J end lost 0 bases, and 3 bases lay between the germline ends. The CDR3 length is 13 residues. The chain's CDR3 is CASSMLSGNTIYF. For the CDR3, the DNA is TGTGCCAGTAGTATGCTCTCTGGAAACACCATATATTTT.

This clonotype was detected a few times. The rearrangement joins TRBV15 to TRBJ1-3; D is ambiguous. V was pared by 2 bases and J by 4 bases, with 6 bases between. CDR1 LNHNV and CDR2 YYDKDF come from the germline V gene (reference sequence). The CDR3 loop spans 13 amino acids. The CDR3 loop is CATSRNRGNTIYF. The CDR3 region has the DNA TGTGCCACCAGCAGAAACCGCGGAAACACCATATATTTT. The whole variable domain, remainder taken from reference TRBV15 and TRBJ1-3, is DAMVIQNPRYQVTQFGKPVTLSCSQTLNHNVMYWYQQKSSQAPKLLFHYYDKDFNNEADTPDNFQSRRPNTSFCFLDIRSPGLGDTAMYLCATSRNRGNTIYFGEGSWLTVV.

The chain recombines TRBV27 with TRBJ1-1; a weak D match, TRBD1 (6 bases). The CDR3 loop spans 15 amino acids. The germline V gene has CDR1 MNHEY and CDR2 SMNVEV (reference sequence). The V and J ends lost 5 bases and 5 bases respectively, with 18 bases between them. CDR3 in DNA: TGTGCCAGCAGTCCCACCGACAGGTTGGGGACTGAAGCTTTCTTT. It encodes CASSPTDRLGTEAFF.

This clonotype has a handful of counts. The CDR3 loop is CASSARGAGKDTEAFF. For the CDR3, the DNA is TGCGCCAGCAGCGCCAGGGGAGCGGGGAAGGACACTGAAGCTTTCTTT. V usage is TRBV5-1 and J usage is TRBJ1-1; D is possibly TRBD1 (6 bases). The V gene's germline CDR1 is SGHRS and CDR2 YFSETQ. V was shortened by 4 bases and J by 3 bases, with 19 bases between the two germline ends. The CDR3 consists of 16 residues.

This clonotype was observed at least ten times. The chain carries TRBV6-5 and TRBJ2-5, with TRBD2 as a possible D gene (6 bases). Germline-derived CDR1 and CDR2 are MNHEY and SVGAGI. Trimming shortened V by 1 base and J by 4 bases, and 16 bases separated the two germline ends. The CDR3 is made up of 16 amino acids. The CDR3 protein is CASSYFGGAGIETQYF. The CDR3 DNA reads TGTGCCAGCAGTTACTTCGGGGGAGCGGGTATAGAGACCCAGTACTTC.